This T cell receptor (beta chain) stems from a study of cytotoxic CD8 clonotypes in ibrutinib-treated CLL. The study, taken as a whole, reports: Public clonotypes were uncommon and contracted or stayed stable on treatment. Whereas clonality rose at ibrutinib response, it declined toward baseline at progression.

V lost 1 base to trimming and J lost 4 bases, with 10 bases between them. The germline V gene encodes CDR1 KGHSH and CDR2 LQKENI. The CDR3 runs to 14 residues. Clones were read by immunoSEQ multiplex PCR, and TCRdb kept only the in-frame ones, dropping some. This table holds about 300,000 clones, over 55% found once. The table lists this clone with a count of one. The antigen is not known. The rearrangement joins TRBV18 to TRBJ1-2; weak D call: TRBD1 (5 bases). The source is a human donor with chronic lymphocytic leukemia. The specimen comprised PBMCs, sampled after 36 months of ibrutinib treatment. The CDR3 sequence is CASSPLLGPYGYTF. CDR3 coding DNA: TGTGCCAGCTCACCACTTTTGGGGCCCTATGGCTACACCTTC.